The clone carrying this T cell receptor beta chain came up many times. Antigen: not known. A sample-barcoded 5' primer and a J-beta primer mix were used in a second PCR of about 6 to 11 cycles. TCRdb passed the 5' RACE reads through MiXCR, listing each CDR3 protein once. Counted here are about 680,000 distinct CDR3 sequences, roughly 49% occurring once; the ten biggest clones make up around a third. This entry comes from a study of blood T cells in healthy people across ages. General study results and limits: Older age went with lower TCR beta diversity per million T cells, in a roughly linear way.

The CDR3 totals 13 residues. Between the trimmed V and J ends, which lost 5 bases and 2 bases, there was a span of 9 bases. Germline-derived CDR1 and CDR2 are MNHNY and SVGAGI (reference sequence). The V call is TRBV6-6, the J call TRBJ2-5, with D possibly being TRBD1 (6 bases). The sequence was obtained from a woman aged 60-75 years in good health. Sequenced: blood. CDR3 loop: CASSQTGQETQYF. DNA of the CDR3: TGTGCCAGCAGTCAGACAGGTCAAGAGACCCAGTACTTC.